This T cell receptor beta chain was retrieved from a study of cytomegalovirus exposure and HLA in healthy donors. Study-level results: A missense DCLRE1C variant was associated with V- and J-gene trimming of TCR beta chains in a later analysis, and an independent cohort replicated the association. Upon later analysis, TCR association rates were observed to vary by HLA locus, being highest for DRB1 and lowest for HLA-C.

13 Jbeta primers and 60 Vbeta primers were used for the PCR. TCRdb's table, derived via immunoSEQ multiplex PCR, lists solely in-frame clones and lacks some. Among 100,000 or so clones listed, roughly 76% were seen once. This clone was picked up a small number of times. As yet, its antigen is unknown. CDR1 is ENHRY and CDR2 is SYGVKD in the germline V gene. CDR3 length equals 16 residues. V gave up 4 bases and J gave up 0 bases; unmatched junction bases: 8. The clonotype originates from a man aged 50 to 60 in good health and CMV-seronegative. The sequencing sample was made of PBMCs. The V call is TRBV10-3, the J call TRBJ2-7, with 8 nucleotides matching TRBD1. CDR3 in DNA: TGTGCCATCAGTGCACGGCGGGACAGGTCCTCCTACGAGCAGTACTTC. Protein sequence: CAISARRDRSSYEQYF.